The 4 T cell receptor beta chains given below trace back to one sample, sequenced in a study of neoadjuvant anti-PD-1 for oral cavity cancer. TCRdb's table, derived via immunoSEQ multiplex PCR, lists solely in-frame clones and lacks some. This sample has about 9,400 clones, with roughly 57% found just once. Time point in this sample: after neoadjuvant nivolumab, at surgical resection. Material: PBMCs, obtained after nivolumab (anti-PD-1) treatment. All receptors come from a person aged 40 to 85 with oral cavity squamous cell carcinoma.

Written as DNA, the CDR3 is TGTGCCAGCAGCATCCGCATTGCGGGAGATGGTACAGATACGCAGTATTTT. This encodes CASSIRIAGDGTDTQYF. The chain employs TRBV13 and TRBJ2-3; the match to TRBD2 covers 7 bases. The CDR3 extends over 17 amino acids. Germline V gene lookup returns CDR1 PRHDT and CDR2 FYEKMQ (reference sequence). Unmatched junction bases numbered 14, after V lost 5 bases and J lost 3 bases.

The chain couples TRBV27 to TRBJ2-1; 13 nucleotides align to TRBD2. In germline, CDR1 is MNHEY, CDR2 SMNVEV (reference sequence). The CDR3 extends over 13 amino acids. After removal of 8 bases from V and 9 bases from J, the junction contained 4 bases not matched to a gene. The CDR3 sequence is CASGTSGGVEQFF. DNA for the CDR3: TGTGCCAGCGGCACTAGCGGGGGGGTTGAGCAGTTCTTC.

The chain joins TRBV5-1 to TRBJ2-7; 9 nucleotides line up with TRBD2. The V gene end was trimmed by 6 bases and the J gene end by 3 bases; junction bases not matched to a gene: 7. Germline CDR1 SGHRS, CDR2 YFSETQ. This CDR3 is 14 amino acids long. The CDR3 region is CASKRTSENYEQYF. CDR3 DNA: TGCGCCAGCAAACGGACTAGCGAGAACTACGAGCAGTACTTC.

V gene TRBV6-5 combines with J gene TRBJ2-7; 10 nucleotides match TRBD2. The CDR3 contains 15 residues. Germline lookup yields CDR1 MNHEY and CDR2 SVGAGI. The ends lost 10 bases at V and 0 bases at J; junction bases unmatched: 9. The CDR3 reads CATPPASGSSYEQYF. The CDR3 coding sequence is TGTGCCACCCCGCCGGCTAGCGGGAGCTCCTACGAGCAGTACTTC.